This T cell receptor beta chain comes out of a study of OX40 agonist ivuxolimab in advanced cancers. Patients with a history of autoimmune disease or on systemic immunosuppression were excluded. Sequencing used immunoSEQ multiplex PCR; TCRdb keeps in-frame clones, though not all of them. The table lists around 53,000 clones, about 93% of them singletons. This clone came up once. Antigen specificity is unknown. The V gene lost 0 bases and the J gene lost 6 bases, with 9 bases spanning the gap. The CDR3 is made up of 14 amino acids. Germline values: CDR1 SNHLY, CDR2 FYNNEI. The study's findings and limits: It was not determined which antigens were specifically recognized by the peripheral T cells that had undergone clonal expansion.

The chain uses TRBV2 and TRBJ1-5, with no clear D. The material sequenced was CD4+ or CD8+ T cells sorted from blood, taken in a trial of the OX40 agonist ivuxolimab. The source is an adult with an advanced solid tumor such as melanoma, head and neck, liver or kidney cancer. For the CDR3, the DNA is TGTGCCAGCAGTGAAGCGTACTGGGGTCAGCCCCAGCATTTT. Protein: CASSEAYWGQPQHF.